This T cell receptor beta chain was sequenced during a study of graft-versus-host responses after intestinal transplantation. Study in general: Transplants given to recipients were multivisceral, liver-intestinal, or isolated intestinal. Every recipient underwent anti-thymocyte globulin induction, then tacrolimus and steroids for two to four years. Broader study findings: Peak circulating GvH clone levels tracked with early post-transplant HvG declines. Ileal or blood samples showed some GvH clones first, and such clones were also found in recipient marrow.

Method: immunoSEQ multiplex PCR; TCRdb's copy keeps in-frame clones and lacks some. Here the sample spans approximately 97,000 clones, roughly 90% being singletons. Regarding this clone: Its target is unknown.

V lost 1 base and J lost 5, with 13 bases in between. CDR3 size: 15 residues. Germline loops: CDR1 SGHVS, CDR2 FQNEAQ. The chain joins TRBV7-8 to TRBJ2-3; D unresolved. The sample consisted of unstimulated CD8+ T cells sorted from spleen or lymph node cells, taken before transplant. The TCR originated in a human donor who was the organ donor for an intestinal transplant. The CDR3 nucleotides read TGTGCCAGCAGCTTAGTCGCGCGCCGAGGAGATACGCAGTATTTT. This encodes CASSLVARRGDTQYF. Variable domain in full (rest from reference TRBV7-8 and TRBJ2-3): GAGVSQSPRYKVAKRGQDVALRCDPISGHVSLFWYQQALGQGPEFLTYFQNEAQLDKSGLPSDRFFAERPEGSVSTLKIQRTQQEDSAVYLCASSLVARRGDTQYFGPGTRLTVL.